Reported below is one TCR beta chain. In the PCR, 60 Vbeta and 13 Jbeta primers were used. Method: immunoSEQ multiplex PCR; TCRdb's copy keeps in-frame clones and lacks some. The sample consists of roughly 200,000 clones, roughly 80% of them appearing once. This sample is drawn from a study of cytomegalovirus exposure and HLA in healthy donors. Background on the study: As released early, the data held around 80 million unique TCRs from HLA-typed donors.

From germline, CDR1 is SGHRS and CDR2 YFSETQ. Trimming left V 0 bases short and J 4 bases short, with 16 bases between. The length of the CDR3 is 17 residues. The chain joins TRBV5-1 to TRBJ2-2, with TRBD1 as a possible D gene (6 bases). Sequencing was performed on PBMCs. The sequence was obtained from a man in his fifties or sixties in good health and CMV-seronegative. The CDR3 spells CASSLAGGAGGTGELFF. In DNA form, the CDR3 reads TGCGCCAGCAGCTTGGCTGGGGGCGCCGGAGGCACCGGGGAGCTGTTTTTT.